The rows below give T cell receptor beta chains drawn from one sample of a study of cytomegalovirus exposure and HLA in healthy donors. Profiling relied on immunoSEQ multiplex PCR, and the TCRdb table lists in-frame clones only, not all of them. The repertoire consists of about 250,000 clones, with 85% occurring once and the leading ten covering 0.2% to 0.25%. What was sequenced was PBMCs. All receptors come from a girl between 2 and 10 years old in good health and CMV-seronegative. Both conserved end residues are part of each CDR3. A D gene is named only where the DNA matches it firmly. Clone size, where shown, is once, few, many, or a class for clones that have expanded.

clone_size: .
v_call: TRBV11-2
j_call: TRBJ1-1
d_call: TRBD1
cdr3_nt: TGTGCCAGCAGCTTAGCACAGGGGGACACTGAAGCTTTCTTT
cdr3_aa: CASSLAQGDTEAFF

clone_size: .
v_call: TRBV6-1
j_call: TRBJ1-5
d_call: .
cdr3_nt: TGTGCCAGCAGTGATCACTTTTATAGCAATCAGCCCCAGCATTTT
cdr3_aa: CASSDHFYSNQPQHF

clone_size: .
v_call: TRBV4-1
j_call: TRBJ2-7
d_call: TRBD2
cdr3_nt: TGCGCCAGCAGCCTGAGGACTAGCGGGGGGCGGAGCTCCTACGAGCAGTACTTC
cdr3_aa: CASSLRTSGGRSSYEQYF

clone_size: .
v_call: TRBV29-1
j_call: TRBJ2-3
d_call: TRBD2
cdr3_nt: TGCAGCGTTGGGACTAGCGGGGGGATCCAAGATACGCAGTATTTT
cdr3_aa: CSVGTSGGIQDTQYF

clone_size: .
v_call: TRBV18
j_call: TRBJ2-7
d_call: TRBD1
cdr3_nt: TGTGCCAGCTCACCATCGGGGGACAGGCTAACGACGCAGTACTTC
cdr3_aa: CASSPSGDRLTTQYF

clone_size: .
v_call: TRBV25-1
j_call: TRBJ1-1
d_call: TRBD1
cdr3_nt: TGTGCCAGCAGTGAATTAGAGGGGACAGACCGTTGGGCTGAAGCTTTCTTT
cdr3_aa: CASSELEGTDRWAEAFF

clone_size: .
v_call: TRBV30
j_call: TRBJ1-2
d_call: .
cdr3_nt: TGTGCCTGGAGTGTAGCGGGGGTGGGCGGCTACACCTTC
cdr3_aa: CAWSVAGVGGYTF

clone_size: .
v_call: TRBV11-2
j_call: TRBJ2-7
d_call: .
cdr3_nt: TGTGCCAGCAGCTCGCGGGTCTCCTACGAGCAGTACTTC
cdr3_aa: CASSSRVSYEQYF

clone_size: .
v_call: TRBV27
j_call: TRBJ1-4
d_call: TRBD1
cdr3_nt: TGTGCCAGCAGTAGGACAGGGGAGGGAAAACTGTTTTTT
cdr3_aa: CASSRTGEGKLFF

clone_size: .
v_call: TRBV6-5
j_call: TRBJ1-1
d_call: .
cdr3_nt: TGTGCCAGCAGTTACTCGGACAGCTCTGAAGCTTTCTTT
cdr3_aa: CASSYSDSSEAFF

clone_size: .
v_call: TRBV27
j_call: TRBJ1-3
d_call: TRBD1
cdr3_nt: TGTGCCAGCAGAGGGTACGGGACAGCTGGAAACACCATATATTTT
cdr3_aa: CASRGYGTAGNTIYF

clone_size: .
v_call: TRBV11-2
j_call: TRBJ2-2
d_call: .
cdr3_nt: TGTGCCAGCAGCCTCCGGGTCACCACCGGGGAGCTGTTTTTT
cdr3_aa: CASSLRVTTGELFF

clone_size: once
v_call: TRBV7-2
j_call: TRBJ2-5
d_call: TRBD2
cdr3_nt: TGTGCCAGCAGCTCACTCGGGACTAGCGGAGCTTACGAAGAGACCCAGTACTTC
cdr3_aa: CASSSLGTSGAYEETQYF

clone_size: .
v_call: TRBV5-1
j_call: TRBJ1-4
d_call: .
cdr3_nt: TGCGCCAGCAGCTTCAGGGGACTAAATGAAAAACTGTTTTTT
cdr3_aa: CASSFRGLNEKLFF

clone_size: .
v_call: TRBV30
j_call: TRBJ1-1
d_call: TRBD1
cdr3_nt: TGTGCCTGGAGGAGCAGGGGGCTGGACACTGAAGCTTTCTTT
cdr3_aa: CAWRSRGLDTEAFF

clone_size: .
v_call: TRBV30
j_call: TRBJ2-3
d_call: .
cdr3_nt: TGTGCCTGGAAGAGTGGCGGGGCTCACGGAGATACGCAGTATTTT
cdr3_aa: CAWKSGGAHGDTQYF

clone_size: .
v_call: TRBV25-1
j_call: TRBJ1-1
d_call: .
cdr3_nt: TGTGCCAGCAGTGAGGGCCGGACTGAAGCTTTCTTT
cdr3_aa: CASSEGRTEAFF

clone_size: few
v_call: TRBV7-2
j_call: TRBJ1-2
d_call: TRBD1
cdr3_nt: TGTGCCAGCAGCCCCGGACAGGGGGCGCATGGCTACACCTTC
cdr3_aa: CASSPGQGAHGYTF

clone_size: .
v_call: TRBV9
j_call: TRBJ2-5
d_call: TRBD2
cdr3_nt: TGTGCCAGCAGCGTAGGGCGGGGGGCACAAGAGACCCAGTACTTC
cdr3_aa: CASSVGRGAQETQYF

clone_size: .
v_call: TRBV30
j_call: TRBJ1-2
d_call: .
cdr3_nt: TGTGCCTGGAGTGTACTGGGGCCGTCCGGCTACACCTTC
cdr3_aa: CAWSVLGPSGYTF

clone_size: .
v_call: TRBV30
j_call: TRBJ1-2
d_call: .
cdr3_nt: TGTGCGACCGGTCGGGGGAATGGCTACACCTTC
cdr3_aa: CATGRGNGYTF

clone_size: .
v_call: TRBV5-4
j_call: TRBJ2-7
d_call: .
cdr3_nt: TGTGCCAGCAGCCCTTCCGCGGGGGCCCGGGCGGGGGAGCAGTACTTC
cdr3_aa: CASSPSAGARAGEQYF

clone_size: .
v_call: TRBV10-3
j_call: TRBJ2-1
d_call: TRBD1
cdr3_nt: TGTGCCATCAGTGAGTCCCGACAGGGGTTCTACAATGAGCAGTTCTTC
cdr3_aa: CAISESRQGFYNEQFF

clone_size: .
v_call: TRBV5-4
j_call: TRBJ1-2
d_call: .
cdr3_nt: TGTGCCAGCAGCCCCGGCTACAGGGATGGCTACACCTTC
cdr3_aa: CASSPGYRDGYTF

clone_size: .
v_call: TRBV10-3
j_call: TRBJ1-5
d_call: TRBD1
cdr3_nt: TGTGCCATCAGTGAAACAGGGGGCGTTGGTCAGCCCCAGCATTTT
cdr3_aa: CAISETGGVGQPQHF

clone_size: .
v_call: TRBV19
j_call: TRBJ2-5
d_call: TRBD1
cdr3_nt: TGTGCCAGTAGTACCCGGACAGGGCGGGAGACCCAGTACTTC
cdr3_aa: CASSTRTGRETQYF

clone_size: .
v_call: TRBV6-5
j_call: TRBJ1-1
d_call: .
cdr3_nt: TGTGCCAGCAGTCCGCTCGAGGGAAGTGGAGCTTTCTTT
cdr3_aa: CASSPLEGSGAFF

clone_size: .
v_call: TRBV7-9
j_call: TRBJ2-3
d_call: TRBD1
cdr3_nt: TGTGCCAGCAGCGAGGGACAGGGGTACACAGATACGCAGTATTTT
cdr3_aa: CASSEGQGYTDTQYF

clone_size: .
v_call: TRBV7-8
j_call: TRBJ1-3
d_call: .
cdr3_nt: TGTGCCAGCAGGGTAGACAGGTTCTCTGGAAACACCATATATTTT
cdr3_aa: CASRVDRFSGNTIYF

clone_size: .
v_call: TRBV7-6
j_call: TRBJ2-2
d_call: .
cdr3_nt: TGTGCCAGCAGCTCCCACAGGGTACTCACCGGGGAGCTGTTTTTT
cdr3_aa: CASSSHRVLTGELFF

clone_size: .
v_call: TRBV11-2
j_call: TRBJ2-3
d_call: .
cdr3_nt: TGTGCCAGCAGCTTCAACCCGGGACTCCCAGGGGATACGCAGTATTTT
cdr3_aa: CASSFNPGLPGDTQYF

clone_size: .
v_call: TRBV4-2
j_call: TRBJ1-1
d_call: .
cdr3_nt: TGTGCCAGCAGCCAAGGTGGGGGGTGGGACACTGAAGCTTTCTTT
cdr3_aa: CASSQGGGWDTEAFF

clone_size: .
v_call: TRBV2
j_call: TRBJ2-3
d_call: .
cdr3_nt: TGTGCCAGCCTCCGTGGCTCTAGCACAGATACGCAGTATTTT
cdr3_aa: CASLRGSSTDTQYF